Listed below are T cell receptor beta chains from one sample, sequenced in a study of regulatory T cells in long-lasting Graves disease. TCRdb reprocessed the multiplex PCR reads via MiXCR and lists one record per CDR3 protein. The repertoire has 360,000 or so distinct CDR3 sequences, approximately 23% of them found once; the top ten carry about 27%. The input for sequencing was peripheral blood mononuclear cells (PBMCs), taken when the disease was refractory, from a patient treated with antithyroid drugs. The receptors shown here come from a woman in her 40s with Graves disease. CDR3s include the opening cysteine and the closing phenylalanine or tryptophan. The D gene is left open where the match is weak. Rows give clone size only sometimes, using once, few, many, or a class for an expanded clone.

J gene,clone size,V gene,D gene,CDR3 DNA,CDR3 protein
TRBJ1-5,few,TRBV7-8,-,TGTGCCAGCAGCTTAGCGAGGACAGTTACCAATCAGCCCCAGCATTTT,CASSLARTVTNQPQHF
TRBJ2-2,-,TRBV7-3,TRBD1,TGTGCCAGCAGCGCCGGGACAGGGGTCACCGGGGAGCTGTTTTTT,CASSAGTGVTGELFF
TRBJ2-2,-,TRBV6-5,-,TGTGCCAGCAGTTACTCGGAACTGCCAATATACACCGGGGAGCTGTTTTTT,CASSYSELPIYTGELFF
TRBJ2-7,-,TRBV4-1,-,TGCGCCAGCAGCCAGGACTCTAGTGCTCCGGGCTACGAGCAGTACTTC,CASSQDSSAPGYEQYF
TRBJ1-6,-,TRBV6-5,-,TGTGCCAGCAGTTACAGCCTCCAGGATAATTCACCCCTCCACTTT,CASSYSLQDNSPLHF
TRBJ2-7,many,TRBV6-1,-,TGTGCCAGCAACCTTTTACCGAGTTCCGAGCAGTACTTC,CASNLLPSSEQYF
TRBJ1-3,-,TRBV12-3/TRBV12-4,-,TGTGCCAGCAGCACCCAACTTCGAAGTGGGGGAAACACCATATATTTT,CASSTQLRSGGNTIYF
TRBJ1-1,many,TRBV2,-,TGTGCCAGCAGTCCCAGGAGGTGGGATACTGAAGCTTTCTTT,CASSPRRWDTEAFF
TRBJ2-2,many,TRBV6-1,TRBD1,TGTGCCAGCAGCCCGGGACAGACGAACACCGGGGAGCTGTTTTTT,CASSPGQTNTGELFF
TRBJ2-2,many,TRBV12-3/TRBV12-4,-,TGTGCCAGCAGCCTCGGGTGGACCGGGGAGCTGTTTTTT,CASSLGWTGELFF
TRBJ1-5,many,TRBV6-1,-,TGTGCCAGCTCGCCAGGGGATTATAGCAATCAGCCCCAGCATTTT,CASSPGDYSNQPQHF
TRBJ2-7,many,TRBV2,TRBD1,TGTGCCAGCAGGACCGGGACAGGGGAGCAGTACTTC,CASRTGTGEQYF
TRBJ2-3,-,TRBV5-1,-,TGCGCCAGCACCATTTTGGGGCAGGCGACTAGCACAGATACGCAGTATTTT,CASTILGQATSTDTQYF
TRBJ1-1,-,TRBV4-1,-,TGCGCCAGCAGCCAGGAAAGGTTGGGCGGTTTCACTGAAGCTTTCTTT,CASSQERLGGFTEAFF
TRBJ1-1,-,TRBV28,TRBD1,TGTGCCAGCAGTTTATCGATCCCCCAGGGGGGCGAGACTGAAGCTTTCTTT,CASSLSIPQGGETEAFF